This TCR beta chain was documented in a study of T cell changes during pregnancy in multiple sclerosis (dated by TCRdb to about 2019). With regard to the full study: The study looked at changes in the T cell repertoire across pregnancy in women with multiple sclerosis.

The receptor library was made with the immunoSEQ multiplex PCR assay. The table comes from immuneACCESS by way of TCRdb, which keeps in-frame sequences with V and J called. Part of the clones is missing from these tables; in studies checked, under half for an unresolved V gene and the rest for unknown reasons. Counted in this sample were 70,000 or so clones; 91% of them appeared once. Together, the top ten hold around 0.75% of the sample. A remark on this clone: Its antigen is not yet known. Base qualities are not provided; no much larger clone lies one nucleotide away.

The CDR3 measures 12 amino acids from cysteine to phenylalanine. Only the CDR3 DNA is retained, 36 bases long and in frame from the first base. The germline ends are 9 bases apart after V is trimmed by 1 base and J by 8 bases. Taken from the germline V gene (reference sequence), the CDR1 and CDR2 loops are LNHDA and SQIVND. Recombination linked TRBV19 to TRBJ2-7, with TRBD2 as a weak D call on 5 bases. The TCR originated in a female donor in good health, enrolled as a control in a pregnancy study. Sequencing used peripheral blood, obtained in the third trimester of pregnancy. CDR3 protein: CASSIAGIKQYF. The DNA is as follows: TGTGCCAGTAGTATAGCGGGGATCAAGCAGTACTTC.